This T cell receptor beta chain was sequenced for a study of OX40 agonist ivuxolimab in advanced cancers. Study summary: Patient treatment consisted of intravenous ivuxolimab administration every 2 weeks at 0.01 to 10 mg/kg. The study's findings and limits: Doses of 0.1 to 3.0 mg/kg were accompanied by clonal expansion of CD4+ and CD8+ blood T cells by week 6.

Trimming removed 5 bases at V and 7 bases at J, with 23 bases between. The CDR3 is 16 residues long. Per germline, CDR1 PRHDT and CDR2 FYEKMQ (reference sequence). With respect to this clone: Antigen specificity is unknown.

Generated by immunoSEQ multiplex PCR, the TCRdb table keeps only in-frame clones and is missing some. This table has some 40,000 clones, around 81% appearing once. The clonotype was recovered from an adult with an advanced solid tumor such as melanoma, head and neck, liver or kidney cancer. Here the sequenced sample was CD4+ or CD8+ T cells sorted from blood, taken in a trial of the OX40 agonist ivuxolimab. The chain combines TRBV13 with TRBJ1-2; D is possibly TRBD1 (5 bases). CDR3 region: CASSPRGEAGRGGYTF. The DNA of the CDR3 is TGTGCCAGCAGCCCCCGCGGGGAGGCAGGGCGGGGTGGCTACACCTTC.